This T cell receptor beta chain was captured by sequencing in a study of cytomegalovirus exposure and HLA in healthy donors. Findings and caveats of the study: Per a prior analysis, the majority of TCR beta V segments were productive roughly 87% or roughly 30% of the time. In a later analysis, an Asian-associated ancestry cluster reportedly showed fewer N-insertions than the roughly 700-donor mean. Reported results showed that the classifier diagnosed cytomegalovirus status with high specificity and sensitivity.

The V gene lost 5 bases and the J gene lost 0 bases, with 7 bases spanning the gap. The CDR3 consists of 13 residues. The germline gives CDR1 SGHTA, CDR2 FQGNSA. PCR involved 60 Vbeta and 13 Jbeta primers. Sequencing was performed with immunoSEQ multiplex PCR; in TCRdb, only in-frame clones are kept and a portion is missing. Of some 150,000 clones in the sample, 75% to 80% were seen once. Note on this clone: Its antigen is unidentified.

This sequence joins TRBV7-2 and TRBJ1-2, with a tentative D call TRBD1 (5 bases). The TCR originated in a male donor in good health and CMV-seronegative. Sequencing was performed on PBMCs. This chain's CDR3 is CASSPTANYGYTF. DNA for the CDR3: TGTGCCAGCAGCCCGACAGCTAACTATGGCTACACCTTC.